This TCR beta chain is from a study of blood T cells in healthy people across ages. Notes on the study in general: Getting older went along with TCR beta diversity per million T cells dropping roughly linearly. Diversity was higher, and naive CD4+ cells more numerous, in long-lived donors than in aged donors.

Germline-derived CDR1 and CDR2 are SGHTA and FQGNSA. The CDR3 totals 13 residues. Deletions cut 1 base from V and 11 bases from J, with 12 bases between. This clonotype was observed at least ten times. The target antigen is unknown. A second PCR, run for about 6 to 12 cycles, used a sample-barcoded 5' primer plus a J-beta primer mix. TCRdb reprocessed the 5' RACE reads with MiXCR, giving one entry per CDR3 protein. The sample includes 550,000 to 650,000 distinct CDR3 sequences, approximately 30% of them seen just once. The sequencing input was blood. This sequence was found in a woman older than 75 in good health. This chain uses TRBV7-2 with TRBJ2-1; D uncertain. CDR3: CASSLEVAMKQFF. CDR3 coding DNA: TGTGCCAGCAGCTTAGAGGTAGCTATGAAGCAGTTCTTC.